Presented here are 16 T cell receptor beta chains from one specimen sequenced in a study of cytomegalovirus exposure and HLA in healthy donors. TCRdb keeps only in-frame clones here, not all; method: immunoSEQ multiplex PCR. The top ten hold about 1.5% of the sample, which has 150,000 to 200,000 clones, about 87% seen once. The specimen was PBMCs. These receptors originate from a woman aged 25 to 45 in good health and CMV-seronegative.

This chain joins TRBV19 and TRBJ2-3; 10 bases align to TRBD2. The CDR3 is 18 residues long. Germline CDR1 LNHDA, CDR2 SQIVND (reference sequence). The V and J ends lost 3 bases and 4 bases, in that order; junction bases with no gene match: 13. CDR3 coding DNA: TGTGCCAGTAGTATCGCCCTCCCGGGGCTAGCGGGGGCAGATACGCAGTATTTT. Amino acids: CASSIALPGLAGADTQYF.

CDR3 nucleotides: TGTGCCAGCAGCAACGGGACAGTTAATGAAAAACTGTTTTTT. It codes for CASSNGTVNEKLFF. This chain joins TRBV13 and TRBJ1-4; 7 positions agree with TRBD1. The CDR3 contains 14 residues. The junction had 4 bases not matched to a gene; V was cut back by 5 bases and J by 4 bases. CDR1 PRHDT and CDR2 FYEKMQ come from the germline V gene (reference sequence).

The chain carries TRBV7-8 and TRBJ2-7; the match to TRBD2 covers 7 bases. This CDR3 spans 14 amino acids. The trim removed 5 bases at V and 3 bases at J, leaving 7 bases unmatched. CDR1 and CDR2 (germline): SGHVS, FQNEAQ. CDR3 region: CASSQREGIYEQYF. The CDR3 nucleotides read TGTGCCAGCAGCCAGAGGGAGGGAATCTACGAGCAGTACTTC. Based on the CDR3 plus reference TRBV7-8 and TRBJ2-7, the full variable domain is GAGVSQSPRYKVAKRGQDVALRCDPISGHVSLFWYQQALGQGPEFLTYFQNEAQLDKSGLPSDRFFAERPEGSVSTLKIQRTQQEDSAVYLCASSQREGIYEQYFGPGTRLTVT.

The rearrangement uses TRBV2 and TRBJ1-4, with 9 bases aligning to TRBD1. Germline CDR1 SNHLY, CDR2 FYNNEI. J gave up 8 bases and V 4 bases, and 8 bases lay outside the gene matches. There are 15 residues in the CDR3. CDR3 DNA sequence: TGTGCCAGCAGTGTGAATACCGGGACAGGGGAAAAACTGTTTTTT. Translated, it gives CASSVNTGTGEKLFF.

V usage is TRBV5-5 and J usage is TRBJ2-7, with TRBD1 identical over 7 bases. The CDR3 has 14 residues. Unmatched junction bases numbered 6, after V lost 4 bases and J lost 2 bases. The germline V gene has CDR1 SGHKS and CDR2 YYEKEE (reference sequence). CDR3 in DNA: TGTGCCAGCAGCCTCCGACAGGGAACCTACGAGCAGTACTTC. This encodes CASSLRQGTYEQYF.

Of note for this clone: Other DNA sequences from this sample encode an identical CDR3 as well. This chain uses TRBV5-1 with TRBJ1-1; D not certain. Germline V gives CDR1 SGHRS, CDR2 YFSETQ. V lost 0 bases and J lost 4, with 7 bases in between. This CDR3 contains 13 residues. CDR3 sequence: CASSLGQSTEAFF. The CDR3 bases are TGCGCCAGCAGCTTGGGGCAATCCACTGAAGCTTTCTTT.

CDR3 nucleotide sequence: TGCGCCAGCAGAGCGTCCTGGAACACTGAAGCTTTCTTT. Translating gives CASRASWNTEAFF. The chain has TRBV5-1 and TRBJ1-1; D remains unclear. The CDR3 covers 13 residues. Germline V gives CDR1 SGHRS, CDR2 YFSETQ. Trimming took 5 bases from V and 1 from J, leaving 9 bases between them.

The rearrangement links TRBV19 to TRBJ1-1; D is ambiguous. Germline lookup yields CDR1 LNHDA and CDR2 SQIVND (reference sequence). The V end lost 1 base, the J end lost 5 bases, and 8 bases lay between the germline ends. The CDR3 has 13 amino acids. The CDR3 spells CASSIVGATEAFF. Here the CDR3 DNA reads TGTGCCAGTAGTATAGTGGGCGCAACTGAAGCTTTCTTT.

V usage is TRBV19 and J usage is TRBJ1-2; D is ambiguous. The CDR3 contains 13 residues. V was clipped by 4 bases and J by 6 bases, with 12 bases between them. The germline V gene has CDR1 LNHDA and CDR2 SQIVND (reference sequence). The CDR3 DNA follows: TGTGCCAGTAGTACCGGACTATCCGATGGCTACACCTTC. As protein: CASSTGLSDGYTF.

J is TRBJ1-2 and V is TRBV29-1, with D unresolved. Germline loops: CDR1 SQVTM, CDR2 ANQGSEA. Trimming pared 6 bases from V and 1 base from J, leaving 18 bases between. The CDR3 totals 15 residues. CDR3 residues: CSVLGEGLINYGYTF. The CDR3 DNA follows: TGCAGCGTCTTGGGAGAGGGTCTAATTAACTATGGCTACACCTTC. Using reference TRBV29-1 and TRBJ1-2 for the parts outside the CDR3, the full variable domain is SAVISQKPSRDICQRGTSLTIQCQVDSQVTMMFWYRQQPGQSLTLIATANQGSEATYESGFVIDKFPISRPNLTFSTLTVSNMSPEDSSIYLCSVLGEGLINYGYTFGSGTRLTVV.

The J gene is TRBJ2-3, the V gene TRBV6-4; TRBD2 matches at 12 bases. The V gene end was trimmed by 6 bases and the J gene end by 3 bases; junction bases not matched to a gene: 4. The CDR3 extends over 15 amino acids. Looked up from germline, CDR1 is MRHNA and CDR2 is SNTAGT. This CDR3 is CASSDGLAGTDTQYF. DNA for the CDR3: TGTGCCAGCAGCGACGGACTAGCGGGGACAGATACGCAGTATTTT.

The gene calls are TRBV7-2 and TRBJ1-1, with 7 positions matching TRBD1. This CDR3 region has 16 residues. Germline-derived CDR1 and CDR2 are SGHTA and FQGNSA. V lost 5 bases and J lost 0; bases outside the gene matches: 9. CDR3 nucleotides: TGTGCCAGCAGCCGTGACAGGGTTAGGGTGAACACTGAAGCTTTCTTT. Protein sequence: CASSRDRVRVNTEAFF.

The chain links TRBV18 to TRBJ2-5, with TRBD1 identical over 8 bases. The CDR3 length is 14 residues. After removal of 5 bases from V and 5 bases from J, the junction contained 7 bases not matched to a gene. Germline CDR1 KGHSH, CDR2 LQKENI. The CDR3 DNA reads TGTGCCAGCTCAACCCGCAGGGGGCCGGAGACCCAGTACTTC. Protein sequence: CASSTRRGPETQYF.

J is TRBJ1-2 and V is TRBV5-4; 9 bases are shared with TRBD1. Germline CDR1 and CDR2: SGHNT and YYREEE (reference sequence). The CDR3 contains 16 residues. The ends lost 1 base at V and 3 bases at J; junction bases unmatched: 7. This CDR3 reads CASSLSRDRVHYGYTF. The CDR3 DNA sequence: TGTGCCAGCAGCTTGTCCCGGGACAGGGTTCACTATGGCTACACCTTC. The full variable domain, its missing parts supplied by reference TRBV5-4 and TRBJ1-2, is ETGVTQSPTHLIKTRGQQVTLRCSSQSGHNTVSWYQQALGQGPQFIFQYYREEENGRGNFPPRFSGLQFPNYSSELNVNALELDDSALYLCASSLSRDRVHYGYTFGSGTRLTVV.

The gene calls are TRBV6-6 and TRBJ2-5, with 10 bases aligning to TRBD2. Germline CDR1 reads MNHNY; CDR2 reads SVGAGI (reference sequence). J lost 2 bases, V lost 6 bases, and 6 bases had no gene match. The CDR3 totals 15 residues. The CDR3 nucleotides are TGTGCCAGCAGAGGGACTAGCGCTGGGCAAGAGACCCAGTACTTC. Translated: CASRGTSAGQETQYF.

The chain employs TRBV5-6 and TRBJ2-5; 12 nucleotides match TRBD2. From germline, CDR1 is SGHDT and CDR2 YYEEEE. The CDR3 is made up of 17 amino acids. Unmatched junction bases numbered 8, after V lost 1 base and J lost 4 bases. CDR3 in DNA: TGTGCCAGCAGCTTGCTAGCGGGGGGGATGGCTCGAGAGACCCAGTACTTC. It yields the protein CASSLLAGGMARETQYF.